A selection of T cell receptor beta chains follows, all from one sample in a study of blood T cell repertoires in COVID-19. The data were produced by immunoSEQ multiplex PCR, yet TCRdb's version contains in-frame clones alone and is incomplete. The table has around 240,000 clones, around 88% seen once. The sample taken for sequencing was PBMCs or T cells enriched from blood (not recorded which). The receptors here all came from a woman in her forties or fifties who had recovered from COVID-19. The CDR3 runs from the conserved cysteine through the conserved F or W. The D gene is left open where the match is weak. Clone sizes are given selectively: once, few, many, or a class where the clone is expanded.

CASSQKTSGSYNEQFF	TGTGCCAGCAGTCAAAAGACTAGCGGGTCCTACAATGAGCAGTTCTTC	TRBV27	TRBD2	TRBJ2-1	.
CASSGEGLANYGYTF	TGTGCCAGCAGTGGTGAGGGCCTAGCTAACTATGGCTACACCTTC	TRBV9	.	TRBJ1-2	.
CASSLYMNTEAFF	TGTGCCAGCAGTCTTTACATGAACACTGAAGCTTTCTTT	TRBV6-2/TRBV6-3	.	TRBJ1-1	.
CASSLGGAGTIQPQHF	TGTGCCAGCAGCTTAGGGGGCGCGGGAACCATACAGCCCCAGCATTTT	TRBV7-8	.	TRBJ1-5	once
CASSSGQSSYNSPLHF	TGCGCCAGCAGTTCCGGACAGAGCTCCTATAATTCACCCCTCCACTTT	TRBV5-1	.	TRBJ1-6	.
CASSPHDRGPVNIQYF	TGTGCCAGCAGCCCCCACGACAGGGGGCCGGTAAACATTCAGTACTTC	TRBV7-3	TRBD1	TRBJ2-4	.
CASSLVGLAGGTSYNEQFF	TGTGCCAGCAGCTTAGTTGGACTAGCGGGAGGTACCTCCTACAATGAGCAGTTCTTC	TRBV7-2	TRBD2	TRBJ2-1	.
CASSFRTASSYNSPLHF	TGTGCCAGCAGTTTCAGGACAGCAAGCTCCTATAATTCACCCCTCCACTTT	TRBV27	.	TRBJ1-6	.
CASSSELAGLAEAFF	TGCGCCAGCAGCTCGGAGCTCGCAGGGTTGGCTGAAGCTTTCTTT	TRBV5-1	.	TRBJ1-1	once
CASSLSGDSGNTIYF	TGTGCCAGCAGCTTATCAGGGGACTCTGGAAACACCATATATTTT	TRBV7-3	.	TRBJ1-3	.
CASSRLAIEETQYF	TGTGCCAGCAGCCGATTAGCAATCGAAGAGACCCAGTACTTC	TRBV28	.	TRBJ2-5	.
CASSRTPPGQQGQPQHF	TGTGCCAGCAGCCGAACCCCACCGGGACAGCAAGGTCAGCCCCAGCATTTT	TRBV6-6	TRBD1	TRBJ1-5	.
CASTRGSSGNTIYF	TGTGCCAGCACTAGGGGCAGCTCTGGAAACACCATATATTTT	TRBV9	.	TRBJ1-3	.
CASRQGGGEKLFF	TGTGCCAGCAGGCAGGGTGGAGGGGAAAAACTGTTTTTT	TRBV25-1	.	TRBJ1-4	.
CASSSYPRDPQETQYF	TGTGCCAGCAGTTCCTACCCTAGAGACCCACAAGAGACCCAGTACTTC	TRBV27	.	TRBJ2-5	once
CASSQGSNEKLFF	TGTGCCAGTAGTCAGGGTTCTAATGAAAAACTGTTTTTT	TRBV19	.	TRBJ1-4	.
CASSQGTGVGGYTF	TGTGCCAGCAGCCAAGGGACAGGGGTTGGTGGCTACACCTTC	TRBV14	TRBD1	TRBJ1-2	.
CASSLRQGEYGYTF	TGTGCCAGCAGCTTAAGACAGGGGGAATATGGCTACACCTTC	TRBV11-2	TRBD1	TRBJ1-2	.
CASGLRRGLMGVSPETQYF	TGTGCCAGCGGGTTGCGGAGGGGGCTTATGGGAGTATCGCCGGAGACCCAGTACTTC	TRBV13	.	TRBJ2-5	.
CASSTAGTGDHEQYF	TGTGCCAGCAGTACCGCCGGGACAGGGGACCACGAGCAGTACTTC	TRBV28	TRBD1	TRBJ2-7	once
CASSQRIGVDGEKLFF	TGCGCCAGCAGCCAGAGGATAGGAGTCGATGGTGAAAAACTGTTTTTT	TRBV4-3	.	TRBJ1-4	.
CASRYRGHTGELFF	TGTGCCAGCAGGTACAGGGGCCACACCGGGGAGCTGTTTTTT	TRBV2	TRBD1	TRBJ2-2	.
CSVGAGARTEAFF	TGCAGCGTTGGGGCAGGGGCGAGGACTGAAGCTTTCTTT	TRBV29-1	.	TRBJ1-1	.
CASSQDWRGYTDTQYF	TGTGCCAGCAGCCAAGATTGGCGGGGGTACACAGATACGCAGTATTTT	TRBV3-1/TRBV3-2	TRBD2	TRBJ2-3	.
CASSRNEKLFF	TGTGCCAGCAGCCGTAATGAAAAACTGTTTTTT	TRBV28	.	TRBJ1-4	.
CASSRTGTGKFYGYTF	TGCGCCAGCAGCCGGACCGGGACAGGGAAATTCTATGGCTACACCTTC	TRBV4-3	TRBD1	TRBJ1-2	.
CASSQPPGQGDGYTF	TGCGCCAGCAGTCAGCCTCCGGGACAGGGGGATGGCTACACCTTC	TRBV23-1	TRBD1	TRBJ1-2	.
CASSLAGVDYNEQFF	TGCGCCAGCAGCTTAGCGGGAGTGGACTACAATGAGCAGTTCTTC	TRBV5-1	TRBD2	TRBJ2-1	once
CASSGGTAGQETQYF	TGTGCCAGCTCAGGGGGGACAGCGGGTCAAGAGACCCAGTACTTC	TRBV18	.	TRBJ2-5	.
CASSQQTGDTEAFF	TGCGCCAGCAGCCAACAGACAGGGGACACTGAAGCTTTCTTT	TRBV4-3	TRBD1	TRBJ1-1	few
CASSQTGKGTSNQPQHF	TGTGCCAGCAGCCAAACAGGCAAGGGGACTTCCAATCAGCCCCAGCATTTT	TRBV3-1/TRBV3-2	.	TRBJ1-5	.
CASSQVDRGLGNTIYF	TGCGCCAGCAGCCAAGTGGACAGGGGGCTTGGAAACACCATATATTTT	TRBV4-3	TRBD1	TRBJ1-3	.
CASSGARVGELFF	TGTGCCAGCAGCGGGGCAAGGGTCGGGGAGCTGTTTTTT	TRBV11-3	.	TRBJ2-2	once
CASSQDNYGYTF	TGTGCCAGCAGTCAGGATAACTATGGCTACACCTTC	TRBV6-5	.	TRBJ1-2	.
CASSTGGGQTQYF	TGTGCCAGCAGCACTGGGGGGGGGCAGACCCAGTACTTC	TRBV11-2	.	TRBJ2-5	.
CAWSVQGLGGNSPLHF	TGTGCCTGGAGTGTACAAGGTCTCGGCGGGAATTCACCCCTCCACTTT	TRBV30	.	TRBJ1-6	.
CASSRGQGNQPQHF	TGTGCCAGCAGCCGCGGACAGGGCAATCAGCCCCAGCATTTT	TRBV7-9	TRBD1	TRBJ1-5	.
CASSPPSSGNTIYF	TGTGCCAGCAGCCCACCCAGCTCTGGAAACACCATATATTTT	TRBV7-9	.	TRBJ1-3	.
CASSESYRGRRAFF	TGTGCCAGCAGTGAATCTTACAGGGGGCGCAGAGCTTTCTTT	TRBV25-1	TRBD1	TRBJ1-1	.
CASSYRSRGSYNEQFF	TGTGCCAGCAGTTACCGCTCTAGGGGCTCCTACAATGAGCAGTTCTTC	TRBV6-5	.	TRBJ2-1	.
CASSLALTAAEAFF	TGTGCCAGCAGCTTAGCCTTAACCGCGGCTGAAGCTTTCTTT	TRBV7-9	.	TRBJ1-1	.
CASRKRDDTEAFF	TGTGCCAGCAGGAAGAGGGATGACACTGAAGCTTTCTTT	TRBV7-8	.	TRBJ1-1	once
CASSLAGPEQYF	TGTGCCAGCAGCCTGGCGGGGCCCGAGCAGTACTTC	TRBV7-6	.	TRBJ2-7	.
CSVRVGEKLFF	TGCAGCGTTAGAGTCGGTGAAAAACTGTTTTTT	TRBV29-1	.	TRBJ1-4	.
CASGPRDYEQFF	TGTGCCAGCGGACCCAGGGATTATGAGCAGTTCTTC	TRBV7-9	.	TRBJ2-1	.
CASSSGQGDQPQHF	TGCGCCAGCAGCTCAGGACAGGGGGATCAGCCCCAGCATTTT	TRBV5-1	TRBD1	TRBJ1-5	.
CASTTGPSQPQHF	TGTGCCAGCACCACAGGGCCAAGTCAGCCCCAGCATTTT	TRBV7-9	.	TRBJ1-5	.
CASSFSGGSYNEQFF	TGTGCCAGCAGCTTCAGCGGGGGCTCCTACAATGAGCAGTTCTTC	TRBV11-3	TRBD2	TRBJ2-1	.
CASSTGQVYTGELFF	TGTGCCAGCAGCACGGGACAGGTTTACACCGGGGAGCTGTTTTTT	TRBV11-2	TRBD1	TRBJ2-2	few
CASSLYPTGPNEQFF	TGTGCCAGCAGCCTCTATCCTACAGGGCCCAATGAGCAGTTCTTC	TRBV7-2	.	TRBJ2-1	.
CASSPTVQETQYF	TGCGCCAGCAGCCCGACAGTTCAAGAGACCCAGTACTTC	TRBV4-3	.	TRBJ2-5	.
CASSLVTTGLSYNEQFF	TGTGCCAGCAGCTTAGTCACTACAGGGTTGTCCTACAATGAGCAGTTCTTC	TRBV11-3	.	TRBJ2-1	.
CASSRSRGLVYEQYF	TGTGCCAGCAGTAGATCGAGGGGGCTAGTCTACGAGCAGTACTTC	TRBV28	TRBD1	TRBJ2-7	.
CASSRTGGDGYNEQFF	TGTGCCAGCAGTAGGACAGGGGGCGATGGCTACAATGAGCAGTTCTTC	TRBV2	TRBD1	TRBJ2-1	few
CASSQDRGRGVDF	TGTGCCAGCAGCCAAGATAGGGGGCGGGGTGTGGACTTC	TRBV14	.	TRBJ2-7	.
CASSFSPNFYNEQFF	TGTGCTAGCAGCTTTTCCCCCAATTTCTACAATGAGCAGTTCTTC	TRBV7-7	.	TRBJ2-1	.
CASSQARSGSFNTGELFF	TGCGCCAGCAGCCAAGCTCGGAGCGGCAGCTTTAACACCGGGGAGCTGTTTTTT	TRBV4-3	.	TRBJ2-2	.
CATSRDGANEQFF	TGTGCCACCAGCAGAGATGGTGCGAATGAGCAGTTCTTC	TRBV15	.	TRBJ2-1	once
CASSLGLAGEETDTQYF	TGTGCCAGCAGCTTGGGACTAGCGGGAGAGGAGACAGATACGCAGTATTTT	TRBV11-3	TRBD2	TRBJ2-3	.